This T cell receptor (beta chain) was retrieved from a study of kidney transplant recipient with SARS-CoV-2 infection. This clonotype was detected many times. V was cut by 5 bases and J by 4 bases, with 23 bases left in between. The CDR3 contains 17 residues. TCRdb redid the calling of the reads with MiXCR, one entry per CDR3 protein. Among about 250,000 distinct CDR3 sequences, around 26% were seen once, and the ten largest hold under 7.5%. The sequenced sample was a blood sample, obtained at baseline and on approximately day 120 from a kidney transplant recipient. The chain recombines TRBV12-3 or TRBV12-4 with TRBJ1-2; no reliable D call. This sequence originates from a young adult male patient who had COVID-19 and was a kidney transplant recipient. Part of the T cells may come from the graft donor. DNA for the CDR3: TGTGCCAGCAGTAATGGGCTCACAGCAGGAAAGACCTATGGCTACACCTTC. As protein: CASSNGLTAGKTYGYTF.